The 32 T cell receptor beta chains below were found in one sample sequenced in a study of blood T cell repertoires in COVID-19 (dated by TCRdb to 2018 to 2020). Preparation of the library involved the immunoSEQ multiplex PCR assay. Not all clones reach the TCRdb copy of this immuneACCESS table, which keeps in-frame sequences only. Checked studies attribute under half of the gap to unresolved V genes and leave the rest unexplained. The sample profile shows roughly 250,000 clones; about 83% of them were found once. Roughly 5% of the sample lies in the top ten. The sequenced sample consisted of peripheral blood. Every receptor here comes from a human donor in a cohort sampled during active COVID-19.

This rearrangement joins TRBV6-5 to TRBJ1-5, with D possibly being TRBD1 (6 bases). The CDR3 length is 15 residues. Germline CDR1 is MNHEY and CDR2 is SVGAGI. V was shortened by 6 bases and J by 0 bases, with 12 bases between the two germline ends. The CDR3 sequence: CASSRDNYSNQPQHF. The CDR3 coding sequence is TGTGCCAGCAGCCGGGACAATTATAGCAATCAGCCCCAGCATTTT.

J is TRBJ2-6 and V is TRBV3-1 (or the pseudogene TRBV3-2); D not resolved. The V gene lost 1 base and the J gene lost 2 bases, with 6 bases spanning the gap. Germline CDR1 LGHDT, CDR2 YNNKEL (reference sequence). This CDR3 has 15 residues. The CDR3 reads CASSQGGTGANVLTF. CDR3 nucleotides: TGTGCCAGCAGCCAAGGAGGAACTGGGGCCAACGTCCTGACTTTC.

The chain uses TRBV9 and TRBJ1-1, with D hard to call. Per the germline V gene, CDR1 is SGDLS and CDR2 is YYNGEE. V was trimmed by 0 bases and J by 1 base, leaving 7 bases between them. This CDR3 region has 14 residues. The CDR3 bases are TGTGCCAGCAGCGTAGAGTCAGGGAACACTGAAGCTTTCTTT. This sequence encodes CASSVESGNTEAFF. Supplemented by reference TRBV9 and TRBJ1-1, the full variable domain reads DSGVTQTPKHLITATGQRVTLRCSPRSGDLSVYWYQQSLDQGLQFLIQYYNGEERAKGNILERFSAQQFPDLHSELNLSSLELGDSALYFCASSVESGNTEAFFGQGTRLTVV.

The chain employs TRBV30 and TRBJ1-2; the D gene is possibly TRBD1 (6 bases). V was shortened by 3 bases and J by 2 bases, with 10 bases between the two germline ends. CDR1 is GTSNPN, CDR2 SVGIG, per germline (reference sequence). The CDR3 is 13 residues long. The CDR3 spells CAWRDSPNYGYTF. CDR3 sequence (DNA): TGTGCCTGGAGGGACAGCCCGAACTATGGCTACACCTTC.

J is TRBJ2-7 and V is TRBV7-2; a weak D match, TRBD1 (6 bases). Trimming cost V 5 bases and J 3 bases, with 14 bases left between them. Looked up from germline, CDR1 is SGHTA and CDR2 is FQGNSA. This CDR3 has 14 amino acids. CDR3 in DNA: TGTGCCAGCAGCCCCTCCCGGACAGACTACGAGCAGTACTTC. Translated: CASSPSRTDYEQYF.

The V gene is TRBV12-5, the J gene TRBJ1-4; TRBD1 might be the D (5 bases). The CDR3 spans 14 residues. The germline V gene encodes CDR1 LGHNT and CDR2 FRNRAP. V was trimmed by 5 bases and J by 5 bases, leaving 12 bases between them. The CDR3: CASGLRPGNEKLFF. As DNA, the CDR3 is TGTGCTAGTGGTCTCAGGCCAGGGAATGAAAAACTGTTTTTT. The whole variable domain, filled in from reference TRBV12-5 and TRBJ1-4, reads DARVTQTPRHKVTEMGQEVTMRCQPILGHNTVFWYRQTMMQGLELLAYFRNRAPLDDSGMPKDRFSAEMPDATLATLKIQPSEPRDSAVYFCASGLRPGNEKLFFGSGTQLSVL.

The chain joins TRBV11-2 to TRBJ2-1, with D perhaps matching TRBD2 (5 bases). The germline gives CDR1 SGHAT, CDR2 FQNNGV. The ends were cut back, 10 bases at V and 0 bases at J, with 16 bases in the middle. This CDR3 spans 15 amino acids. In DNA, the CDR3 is TGTGCCACCAGGCAGCGGATTATCTCCTACAATGAGCAGTTCTTC. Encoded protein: CATRQRIISYNEQFF.

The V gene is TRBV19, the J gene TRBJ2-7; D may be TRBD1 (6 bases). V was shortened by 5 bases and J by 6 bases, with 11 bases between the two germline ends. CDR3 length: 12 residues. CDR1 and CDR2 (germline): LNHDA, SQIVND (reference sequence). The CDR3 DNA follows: TGTGCCAGTAGTCCGGACAGTCTCGAGCAGTACTTC. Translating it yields CASSPDSLEQYF.

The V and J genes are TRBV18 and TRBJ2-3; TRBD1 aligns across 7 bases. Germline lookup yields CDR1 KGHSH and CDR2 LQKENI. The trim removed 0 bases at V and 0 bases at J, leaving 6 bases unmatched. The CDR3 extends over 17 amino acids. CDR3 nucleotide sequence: TGTGCCAGCTCACCACCGGTGACAGGGCCTAGCACAGATACGCAGTATTTT. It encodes CASSPPVTGPSTDTQYF.

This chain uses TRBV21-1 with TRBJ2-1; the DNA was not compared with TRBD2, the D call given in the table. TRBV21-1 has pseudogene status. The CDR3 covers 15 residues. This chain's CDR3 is CASSKEERDYNEQFF. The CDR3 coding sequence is TGTGCCAGCAGCAAGGAGGAAAGGGATTACAATGAGCAGTTCTTC.

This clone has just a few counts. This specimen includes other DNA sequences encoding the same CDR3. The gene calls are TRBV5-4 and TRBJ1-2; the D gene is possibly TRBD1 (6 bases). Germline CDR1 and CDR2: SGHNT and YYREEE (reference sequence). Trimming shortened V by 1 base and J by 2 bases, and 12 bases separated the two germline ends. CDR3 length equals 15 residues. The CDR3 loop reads CASSLSGGGNYGYTF. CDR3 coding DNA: TGTGCCAGCAGCTTGAGCGGGGGCGGAAACTATGGCTACACCTTC.

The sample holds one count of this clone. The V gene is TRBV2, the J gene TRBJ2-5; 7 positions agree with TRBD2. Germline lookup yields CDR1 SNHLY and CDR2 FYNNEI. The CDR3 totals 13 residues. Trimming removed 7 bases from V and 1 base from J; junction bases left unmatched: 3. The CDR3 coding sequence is TGTGCCAGCATTCGGGGGGTCCAAGAGACCCAGTACTTC. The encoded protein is CASIRGVQETQYF.

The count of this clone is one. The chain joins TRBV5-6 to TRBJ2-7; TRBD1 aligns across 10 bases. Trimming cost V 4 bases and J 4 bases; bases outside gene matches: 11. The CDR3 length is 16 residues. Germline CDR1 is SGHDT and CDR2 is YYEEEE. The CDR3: CASSTLTGGKLYEQYF. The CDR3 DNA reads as TGTGCCAGCAGCACCCTGACAGGGGGCAAACTGTACGAGCAGTACTTC.

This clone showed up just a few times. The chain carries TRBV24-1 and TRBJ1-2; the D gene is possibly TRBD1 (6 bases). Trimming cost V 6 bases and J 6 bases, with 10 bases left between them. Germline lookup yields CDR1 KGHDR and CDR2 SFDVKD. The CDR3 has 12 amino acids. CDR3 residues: CATSLRGDGYTF. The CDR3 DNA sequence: TGTGCCACCAGTCTCAGGGGCGATGGCTACACCTTC.

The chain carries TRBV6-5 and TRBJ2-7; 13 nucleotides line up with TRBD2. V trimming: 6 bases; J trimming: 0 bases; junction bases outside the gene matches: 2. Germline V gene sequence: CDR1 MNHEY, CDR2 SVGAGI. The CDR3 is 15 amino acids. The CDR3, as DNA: TGTGCCAGCAGGGGGACTAGCGGGAACTCCTACGAGCAGTACTTC. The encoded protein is CASRGTSGNSYEQYF.

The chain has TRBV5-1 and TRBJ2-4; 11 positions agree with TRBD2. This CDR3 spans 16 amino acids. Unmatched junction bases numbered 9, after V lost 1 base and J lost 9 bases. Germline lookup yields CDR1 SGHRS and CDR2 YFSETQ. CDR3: CASSLWASGGSGIQYF. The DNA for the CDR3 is TGCGCCAGCAGCTTGTGGGCTAGCGGGGGGTCAGGCATTCAGTACTTC.

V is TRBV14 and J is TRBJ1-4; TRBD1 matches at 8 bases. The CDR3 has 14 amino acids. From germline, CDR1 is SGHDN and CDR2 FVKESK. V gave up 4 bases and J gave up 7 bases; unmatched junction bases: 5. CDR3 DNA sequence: TGTGCCAGCAGCCTGCAGGGGGCGGGTGAAAAACTGTTTTTT. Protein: CASSLQGAGEKLFF.

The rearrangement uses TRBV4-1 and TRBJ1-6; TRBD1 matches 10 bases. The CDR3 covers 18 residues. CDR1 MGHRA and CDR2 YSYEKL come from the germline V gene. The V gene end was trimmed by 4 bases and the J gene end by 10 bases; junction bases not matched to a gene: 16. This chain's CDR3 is CASSRADRGQRVKSPLHF. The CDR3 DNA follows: TGCGCCAGCAGCCGCGCAGACAGGGGGCAAAGGGTGAAGTCACCCCTCCACTTT.

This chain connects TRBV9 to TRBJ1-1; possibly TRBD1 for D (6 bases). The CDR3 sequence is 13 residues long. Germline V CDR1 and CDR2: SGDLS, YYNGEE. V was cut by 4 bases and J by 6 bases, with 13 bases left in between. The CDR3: CASSPQRTAEAFF. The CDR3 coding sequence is TGTGCCAGCAGCCCTCAGCGGACAGCTGAAGCTTTCTTT. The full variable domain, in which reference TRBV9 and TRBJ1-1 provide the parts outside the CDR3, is DSGVTQTPKHLITATGQRVTLRCSPRSGDLSVYWYQQSLDQGLQFLIQYYNGEERAKGNILERFSAQQFPDLHSELNLSSLELGDSALYFCASSPQRTAEAFFGQGTRLTVV.

For the CDR3, the DNA is TGTGCCAGCAGTAGCCGCCCGGGACAGGGGAACACTGAAGCTTTCTTT. Translated: CASSSRPGQGNTEAFF. This rearrangement joins TRBV28 to TRBJ1-1; 9 positions match TRBD1. CDR3 length: 16 residues. V gave up 5 bases and J gave up 1 base; unmatched junction bases: 8. Germline lookup yields CDR1 MDHEN and CDR2 SYDVKM.

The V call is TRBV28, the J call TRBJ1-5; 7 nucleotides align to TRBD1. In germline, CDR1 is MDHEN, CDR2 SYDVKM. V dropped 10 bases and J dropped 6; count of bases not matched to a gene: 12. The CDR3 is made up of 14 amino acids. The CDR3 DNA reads TGTGCCACGAACCAAAACAGGGGTTTTCAGCCCCAGCATTTT. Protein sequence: CATNQNRGFQPQHF.

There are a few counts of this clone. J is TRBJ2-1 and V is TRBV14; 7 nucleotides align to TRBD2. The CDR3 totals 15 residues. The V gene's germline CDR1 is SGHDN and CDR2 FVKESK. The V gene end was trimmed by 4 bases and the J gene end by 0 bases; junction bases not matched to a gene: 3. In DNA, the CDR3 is TGTGCCAGCAGCCGCTGGGGGGGCTCCTACAATGAGCAGTTCTTC. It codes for CASSRWGGSYNEQFF.

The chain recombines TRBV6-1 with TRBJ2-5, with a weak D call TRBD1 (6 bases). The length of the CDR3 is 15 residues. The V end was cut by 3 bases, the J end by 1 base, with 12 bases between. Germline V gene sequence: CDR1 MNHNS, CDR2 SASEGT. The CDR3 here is CASSDAWTVQETQYF. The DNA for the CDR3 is TGTGCCAGCAGTGACGCTTGGACAGTCCAAGAGACCCAGTACTTC.

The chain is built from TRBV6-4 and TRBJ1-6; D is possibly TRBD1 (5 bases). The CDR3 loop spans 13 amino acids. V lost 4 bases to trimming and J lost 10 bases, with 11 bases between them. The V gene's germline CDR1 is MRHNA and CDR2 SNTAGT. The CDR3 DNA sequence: TGTGCCAGCAGTGCTCAGGGAGGATCACCCCTCCACTTT. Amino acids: CASSAQGGSPLHF.

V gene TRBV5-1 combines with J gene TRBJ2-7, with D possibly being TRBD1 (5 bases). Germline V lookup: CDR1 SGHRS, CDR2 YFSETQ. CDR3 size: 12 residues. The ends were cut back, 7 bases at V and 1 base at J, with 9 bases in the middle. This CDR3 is CASGRASYEQYF. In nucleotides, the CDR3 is TGCGCCAGCGGCAGGGCGTCCTACGAGCAGTACTTC.

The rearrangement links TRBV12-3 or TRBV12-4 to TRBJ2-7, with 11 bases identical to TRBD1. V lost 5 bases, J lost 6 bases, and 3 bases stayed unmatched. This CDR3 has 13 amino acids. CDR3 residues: CASSLGQGVEQYF. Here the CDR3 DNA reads TGTGCCAGCAGTCTGGGACAGGGGGTCGAGCAGTACTTC.

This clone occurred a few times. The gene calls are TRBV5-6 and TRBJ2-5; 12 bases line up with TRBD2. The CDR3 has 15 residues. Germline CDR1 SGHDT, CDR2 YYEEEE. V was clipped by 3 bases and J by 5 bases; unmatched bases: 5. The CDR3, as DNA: TGTGCCAGCAGCTCTAGCGGGAGGGCCGGGGAGACCCAGTACTTC. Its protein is CASSSSGRAGETQYF.

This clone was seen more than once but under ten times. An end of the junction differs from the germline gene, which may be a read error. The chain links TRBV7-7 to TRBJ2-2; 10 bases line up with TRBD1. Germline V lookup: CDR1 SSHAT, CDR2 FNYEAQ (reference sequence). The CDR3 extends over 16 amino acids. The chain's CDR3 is CASSLATGGNTGELFF. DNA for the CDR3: TGTGCTAGCAGCTTAGCGACAGGGGGCAACACCGGGGAGCTGTTTTTT.

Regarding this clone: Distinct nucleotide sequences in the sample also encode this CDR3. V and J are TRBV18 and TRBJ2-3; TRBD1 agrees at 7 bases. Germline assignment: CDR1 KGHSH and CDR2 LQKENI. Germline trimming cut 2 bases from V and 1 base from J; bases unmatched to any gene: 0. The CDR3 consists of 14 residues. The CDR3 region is CASSPTGGTDTQYF. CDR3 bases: TGTGCCAGCTCACCAACAGGGGGCACAGATACGCAGTATTTT.

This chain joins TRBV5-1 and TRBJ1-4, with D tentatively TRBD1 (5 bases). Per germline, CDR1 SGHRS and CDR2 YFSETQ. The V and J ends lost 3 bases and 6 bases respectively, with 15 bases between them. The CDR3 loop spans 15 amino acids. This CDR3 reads CASSSQGTKDEKLFF. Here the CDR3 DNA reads TGCGCCAGCAGCTCCCAGGGTACAAAGGATGAAAAACTGTTTTTT. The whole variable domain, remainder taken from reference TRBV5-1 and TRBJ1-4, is KAGVTQTPRYLIKTRGQQVTLSCSPISGHRSVSWYQQTPGQGLQFLFEYFSETQRNKGNFPGRFSGRQFSNSRSEMNVSTLELGDSALYLCASSSQGTKDEKLFFGSGTQLSVL.

This chain's CDR3 is CASSIGGAYGYTF. The CDR3 nucleotides read TGTGCCAGTAGTATCGGGGGGGCCTATGGCTACACCTTC. This sequence joins TRBV19 and TRBJ1-2; a weak D match, TRBD1 (6 bases). The CDR3 runs 13 residues. V shed 3 bases and J shed 4 bases, with 9 bases lying between them. Germline-derived CDR1 and CDR2 are LNHDA and SQIVND (reference sequence).

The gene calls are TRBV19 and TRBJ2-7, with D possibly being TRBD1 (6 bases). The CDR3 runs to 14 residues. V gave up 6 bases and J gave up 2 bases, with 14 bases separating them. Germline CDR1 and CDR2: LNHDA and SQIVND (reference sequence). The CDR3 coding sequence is TGTGCCAGTAGCACTCAGGGGTCAACCTACGAGCAGTACTTC. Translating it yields CASSTQGSTYEQYF.